This TCR beta chain was recorded in a study of vaccination and CD4 T cells after COVID-19. Study in general: Three convalescent patients underwent sampling at day 14 and then at days 161 to 241 post-vaccination, the study reports.

Oncomine TCR Beta short-read sequencing was applied to DNA from cultured CD4+ T cells. TCRdb independently ran MiXCR on the PCR reads; one entry per CDR3 protein. The sample has some 26,000 distinct CDR3 sequences, 40% to 45% seen once. Germline loops: CDR1 MDHEN, CDR2 SYDVKM. The V end lost 8 bases, the J end lost 2 bases, and 9 bases lay between the germline ends. This CDR3 has 12 residues. Time point given: late sampling 161 to 241 days after vaccination in three convalescent patients. The treatment denotes: approximately nine-day PBMC culture with coronavirus spike peptide pools or control peptides (ViraFEST assay). Turning to this clonotype: The antigen is not known.

This receptor was obtained from a human donor who had recovered from COVID-19. Sequencing used CD4+ T cells from blood, cultured in vitro, obtained about 7 months after SARS-CoV-2 vaccination. This chain uses TRBV28 with TRBJ1-2; D remains ambiguous. The CDR3 DNA sequence: TGTGCCAGCGGGGTGGTCAACTATGGCTACACCTTC. This encodes CASGVVNYGYTF.